This note documents a single TCR beta chain sequence. Its antigen is unidentified. Germline lookup yields CDR1 SGHVS and CDR2 FQNEAQ. V shed 7 bases and J shed 6 bases, with 21 bases lying between them. The CDR3 totals 15 residues. These data belong to a study of circulating and synovial CD4+ cells in juvenile arthritis. Sequencing used immunoSEQ multiplex PCR; TCRdb keeps in-frame clones, though not all of them. The data show roughly 13,000 clones, around 80% seen once. General study findings and limits: Shared-clonotype fractions with synovium likely underestimate full repertoire overlap.

Sequencing input: CD4+ T cells from synovial fluid. This sequence originates from a human patient with juvenile idiopathic arthritis. Some clones in this sample may be carry-over from other donors' samples. The V gene is TRBV7-8, the J gene TRBJ2-5; D gene uncertain. CDR3 sequence: CASTSRMASSQTQYF. The CDR3, as DNA: TGTGCCAGCACCTCCCGGATGGCGAGTAGCCAGACCCAGTACTTC.